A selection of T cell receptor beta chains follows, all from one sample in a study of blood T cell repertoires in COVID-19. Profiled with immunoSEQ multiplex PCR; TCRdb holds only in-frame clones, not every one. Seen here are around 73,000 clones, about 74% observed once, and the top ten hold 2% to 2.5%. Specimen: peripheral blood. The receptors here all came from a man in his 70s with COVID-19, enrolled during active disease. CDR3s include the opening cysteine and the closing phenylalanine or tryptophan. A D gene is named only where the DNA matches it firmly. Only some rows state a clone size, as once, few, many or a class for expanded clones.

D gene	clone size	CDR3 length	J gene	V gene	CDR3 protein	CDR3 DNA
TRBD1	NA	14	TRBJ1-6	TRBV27	CASSLDRGYSPLHF	TGTGCCAGCAGCCTAGACAGGGGGTATTCACCCCTCCACTTT
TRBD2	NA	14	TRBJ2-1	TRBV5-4	CASSLPTSGSPQFF	TGTGCCAGCAGCTTGCCGACTAGCGGGTCCCCCCAGTTCTTC
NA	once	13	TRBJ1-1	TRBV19	CASNQQQNTEAFF	TGTGCCAGTAATCAACAGCAGAACACTGAAGCTTTCTTT
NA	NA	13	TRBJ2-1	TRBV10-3	CAINAEPYNEQFF	TGTGCCATCAACGCGGAGCCCTACAATGAGCAGTTCTTC
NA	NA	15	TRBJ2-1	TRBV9	CASSTAQGLIGEQFF	TGTGCCAGCAGCACAGCGCAGGGTCTTATTGGTGAGCAGTTCTTC
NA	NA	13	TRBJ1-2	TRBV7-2	CASSLGQGYGYTF	TGTGCCAGCAGCTTAGGCCAGGGATATGGCTACACCTTC
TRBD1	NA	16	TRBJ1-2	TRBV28	CASRANGQGLFYGYTF	TGTGCCAGCAGGGCGAACGGACAGGGATTATTCTATGGCTACACCTTC
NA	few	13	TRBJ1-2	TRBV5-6	CASSLDYGGGYTF	TGTGCCAGCAGCCTCGATTACGGTGGTGGCTACACCTTC
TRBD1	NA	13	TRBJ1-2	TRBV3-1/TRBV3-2	CASSQTRQGPITF	TGTGCCAGCAGCCAAACACGACAGGGGCCAATCACCTTC
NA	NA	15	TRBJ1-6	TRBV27	CASSPSRGSNSPLHF	TGTGCCAGCAGTCCGAGTAGGGGTTCTAATTCACCCCTCCACTTT
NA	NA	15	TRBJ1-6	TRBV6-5	CASSYSRQSNGPLHF	TGTGCCAGCAGTTACTCGAGACAGTCTAATGGACCCCTCCACTTT
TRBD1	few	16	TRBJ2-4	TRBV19	CASSTGQGLAKNIQYF	TGTGCCAGTAGTACCGGACAGGGCCTAGCCAAAAACATTCAGTACTTC
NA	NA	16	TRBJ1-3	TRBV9	CASSVEWGGSGNTIYF	TGTGCCAGCAGCGTAGAGTGGGGAGGCTCAGGAAACACCATATATTTT
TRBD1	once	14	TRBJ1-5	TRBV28	CASSGQEGNQPQHF	TGTGCCAGCAGCGGACAGGAAGGCAATCAGCCCCAGCATTTT
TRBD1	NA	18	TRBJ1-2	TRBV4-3	CASSPHPIPGQGNYGYTF	TGCGCCAGCAGCCCTCACCCCATACCGGGACAGGGCAACTATGGCTACACCTTC
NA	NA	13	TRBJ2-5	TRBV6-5	CASSYRVLETQYF	TGTGCCAGCAGTTACAGAGTATTGGAGACCCAGTACTTC
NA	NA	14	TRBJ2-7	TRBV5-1	CASSLRSSSYEQYF	TGCGCCAGCAGCTTGCGGTCCTCCTCCTACGAGCAGTACTTC
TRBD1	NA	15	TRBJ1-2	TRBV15	CATSRNRGNHYGYTF	TGTGCCACCAGCAGGAACAGGGGGAATCACTATGGCTACACCTTC
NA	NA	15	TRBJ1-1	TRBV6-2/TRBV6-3	CASSYFRGPRTEAFF	TGTGCCAGCAGTTATTTCAGGGGACCTCGGACTGAAGCTTTCTTT
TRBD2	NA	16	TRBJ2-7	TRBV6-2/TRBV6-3	CASSSFSGRAYWEQYF	TGTGCCAGCAGTTCCTTTAGCGGGAGGGCTTATTGGGAGCAGTACTTC
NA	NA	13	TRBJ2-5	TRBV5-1	CASSLGALETQYF	TGCGCCAGCAGCTTGGGAGCGCTTGAGACCCAGTACTTC
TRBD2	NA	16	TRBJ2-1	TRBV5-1	CASSSPSGRVYNEQFF	TGCGCCAGCAGCTCTCCTAGCGGGAGGGTCTACAATGAGCAGTTCTTC
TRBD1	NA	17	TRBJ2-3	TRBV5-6	CASSVLAGGRGTDTQYF	TGTGCCAGCAGCGTACTCGCAGGGGGTAGGGGCACAGATACGCAGTATTTT
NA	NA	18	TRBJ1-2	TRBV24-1	CATSDNNRSPRQSYGYTF	TGTGCCACCAGTGATAACAATAGATCCCCGAGACAGAGCTATGGCTACACCTTC
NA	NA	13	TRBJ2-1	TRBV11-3	CASSLRGFNEQFF	TGTGCCAGCAGCTTACGAGGATTCAATGAGCAGTTCTTC
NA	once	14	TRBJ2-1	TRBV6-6	CASSYSGVYNEQFF	TGTGCCAGCAGTTACTCCGGTGTCTACAATGAGCAGTTCTTC
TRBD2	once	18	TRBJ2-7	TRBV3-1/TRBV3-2	CASSQAGYKREYSYEQYF	TGTGCCAGCAGCCAAGCCGGTTATAAGCGGGAGTACTCCTACGAGCAGTACTTC
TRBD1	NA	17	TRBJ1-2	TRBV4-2	CASSQNRDRGDNYGYTF	TGTGCCAGCAGCCAGAACCGGGACAGGGGCGATAACTATGGCTACACCTTC
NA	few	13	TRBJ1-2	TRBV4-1	CASSPTDNYGYTF	TGCGCCAGCAGTCCTACAGATAACTATGGCTACACCTTC
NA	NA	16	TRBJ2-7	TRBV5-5	CASSLGGQNTPYEQYF	TGTGCCAGCAGCTTGGGGGGACAAAACACGCCCTACGAGCAGTACTTC
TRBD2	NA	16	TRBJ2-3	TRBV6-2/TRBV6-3	CASSLEAGGPGDTQYF	TGTGCCAGCAGTTTAGAAGCGGGAGGGCCTGGAGATACGCAGTATTTT
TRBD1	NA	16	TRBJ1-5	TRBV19	CASSIPGGAAFQPQHF	TGTGCCAGTAGTATCCCAGGGGGCGCCGCGTTTCAGCCCCAGCATTTT
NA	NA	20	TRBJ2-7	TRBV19	CASSIGQSPGLGPVVYEQYF	TGTGCCAGTAGTATCGGACAATCCCCTGGGTTGGGGCCCGTGGTTTACGAGCAGTACTTC
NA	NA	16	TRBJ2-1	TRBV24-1	CATSDFAGRSYNEQFF	TGTGCCACCAGTGATTTCGCAGGTCGCTCCTACAATGAGCAGTTCTTC
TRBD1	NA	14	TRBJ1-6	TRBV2	CASSDGQGGSPLHF	TGTGCCAGCAGCGACGGACAGGGGGGTTCACCCCTCCACTTT
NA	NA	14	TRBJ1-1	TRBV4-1	CASSQGQSNTEAFF	TGCGCCAGCAGCCAGGGACAATCGAACACTGAAGCTTTCTTT
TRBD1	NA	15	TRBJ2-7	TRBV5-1	CASSSTGTGGREQYF	TGCGCCAGCAGCTCGACCGGGACAGGGGGTCGCGAGCAGTACTTC
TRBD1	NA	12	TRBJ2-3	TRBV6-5	CATGQGTDTQYF	TGTGCCACGGGACAGGGGACAGATACGCAGTATTTT
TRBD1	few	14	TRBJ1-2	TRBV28	CASRGQVPNYGYTF	TGTGCCAGCAGAGGACAGGTTCCAAACTATGGCTACACCTTC
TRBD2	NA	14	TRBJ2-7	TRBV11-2	CASSPGLAQLEQYF	TGTGCCAGCAGTCCCGGACTAGCCCAGCTCGAGCAGTACTTC
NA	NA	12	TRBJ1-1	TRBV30	CAWETGNTEAFF	TGTGCCTGGGAGACAGGGAACACTGAAGCTTTCTTT
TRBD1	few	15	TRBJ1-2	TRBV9	CASSVGTGPLYGYTF	TGTGCCAGCAGCGTCGGGACAGGCCCTCTCTATGGCTACACCTTC
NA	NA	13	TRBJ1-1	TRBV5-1	CASNLQGNTEAFF	TGCGCCAGCAACCTACAGGGAAACACTGAAGCTTTCTTT
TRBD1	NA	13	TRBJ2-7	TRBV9	CASSVQTGYEQYF	TGTGCCAGCAGCGTTCAGACAGGGTACGAGCAGTACTTC
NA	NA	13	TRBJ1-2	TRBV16	CASNERGFNGYTF	TGTGCCAGCAACGAAAGGGGGTTTAATGGCTACACCTTC
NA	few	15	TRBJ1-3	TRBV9	CASSVGGLGGNTIYF	TGTGCCAGCAGCGTAGGGGGGCTCGGCGGAAACACCATATATTTT
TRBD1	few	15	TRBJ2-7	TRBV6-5	CASSYQQGVSYEQYF	TGTGCCAGCAGTTACCAACAGGGGGTTAGCTACGAGCAGTACTTC
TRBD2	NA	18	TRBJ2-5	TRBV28	CASSFVGTSGRDQETQYF	TGTGCCAGCAGTTTCGTAGGGACTAGCGGGAGGGATCAAGAGACCCAGTACTTC
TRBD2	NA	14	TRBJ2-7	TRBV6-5	CASRLAGPVYEQYF	TGTGCCAGCAGGCTAGCGGGACCAGTCTACGAGCAGTACTTC
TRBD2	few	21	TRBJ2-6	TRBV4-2	CASSQDPLAGGSASGANVLTF	TGTGCCAGCAGCCAAGATCCGCTAGCGGGAGGGTCGGCCTCTGGGGCCAACGTCCTGACTTTC
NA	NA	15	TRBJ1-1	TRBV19	CASSLGSNLFAEAFF	TGTGCCAGTAGTCTTGGGAGCAACCTTTTTGCTGAAGCTTTCTTT
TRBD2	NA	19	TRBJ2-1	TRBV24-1	CATSARGGLAGAVYNEQFF	TGTGCCACCAGCGCAAGAGGGGGCCTAGCGGGAGCGGTCTACAATGAGCAGTTCTTC
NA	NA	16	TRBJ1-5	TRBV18	CASSPDGHYSNQPQHF	TGTGCCAGCTCACCAGACGGACACTATAGCAATCAGCCCCAGCATTTT
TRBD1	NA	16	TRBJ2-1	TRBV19	CASSRPGQGAVNEQFF	TGTGCCAGTAGTCGCCCGGGACAGGGGGCAGTCAATGAGCAGTTCTTC
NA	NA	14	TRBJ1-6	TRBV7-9	CASSLGAGNSPLHF	TGTGCCAGCAGCTTAGGGGCGGGAAATTCACCCCTCCACTTT
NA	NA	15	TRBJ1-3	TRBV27	CASSYSREAGNTIYF	TGTGCCAGCAGTTATTCGAGGGAGGCTGGAAACACCATATATTTT
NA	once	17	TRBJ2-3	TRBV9	CASSEPWDSPSTDTQYF	TGTGCCAGCAGTGAACCTTGGGACTCCCCAAGCACAGATACGCAGTATTTT
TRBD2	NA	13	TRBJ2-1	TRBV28	CASNGGSKDEQFF	TGTGCCAGCAATGGCGGGAGTAAGGATGAGCAGTTCTTC